A single sample is the source of the 30 T cell receptor beta chains below, sequenced in a study of technical replicates of blood from a handful of donors (dated by TCRdb to 2017 to 2019). The library came from the immunoSEQ multiplex PCR assay. TCRdb mirrors the immuneACCESS table, restricted to in-frame sequences. Some clones are absent from its copies; in checked studies, under half trace to an unresolved V gene, and the reason for the others is unknown. Counted in this sample were some 77,000 clones; 85% to 95% of them appeared once. Jointly, the top ten make up 0.3% to 0.45% of the sample. The sample was T cells isolated from PBMCs. These receptors were collected from a human donor in good health.

This rearrangement joins TRBV4-1 to TRBJ2-7; possibly TRBD1 for D (6 bases). Trimming removed 2 bases from V and 0 bases from J, with 14 bases in between. Germline CDR1 is MGHRA and CDR2 is YSYEKL. The CDR3 is made up of 16 amino acids. The CDR3 nucleotides read TGCGCCAGCAGCCAACGGACAGCGCCTGGCTCCTACGAGCAGTACTTC. Translation: CASSQRTAPGSYEQYF.

CDR3 sequence reads: CAWSVALAGSYEQYF. The DNA of the CDR3 is TGTGCCTGGAGTGTAGCACTCGCAGGGTCCTACGAGCAGTACTTC. V is TRBV30 and J is TRBJ2-7; D may be TRBD1 (5 bases). The length of the CDR3 is 15 residues. The V and J ends lost 0 bases and 1 base respectively, with 13 bases between them. Germline-derived CDR1 and CDR2 are GTSNPN and SVGIG (reference sequence).

In its sample, this clone was seen once. This chain links TRBV19 with TRBJ2-7; 8 bases match TRBD1. CDR1 LNHDA and CDR2 SQIVND come from the germline V gene (reference sequence). The CDR3 consists of 14 residues. The trim removed 3 bases at V and 5 bases at J, leaving 6 bases unmatched. CDR3 residues: CASSIGQGRHEQYF. For the CDR3, the DNA is TGTGCCAGTAGTATCGGACAGGGACGGCACGAGCAGTACTTC. Drawing the rest from reference TRBV19 and TRBJ2-7, the complete variable domain is DGGITQSPKYLFRKEGQNVTLSCEQNLNHDAMYWYRQDPGQGLRLIYYSQIVNDFQKGDIAEGYSVSREKKESFPLTVTSAQKNPTAFYLCASSIGQGRHEQYFGPGTRLTVT.

The rearrangement uses TRBV5-1 and TRBJ2-7; perhaps TRBD1 as D (5 bases). CDR3 length equals 15 residues. Per the germline V gene, CDR1 is SGHRS and CDR2 is YFSETQ. The V gene lost 0 bases and the J gene lost 2 bases, with 12 bases spanning the gap. The CDR3 coding sequence is TGCGCCAGCAGCTTGGCCACAGGTAGACCCTACGAGCAGTACTTC. Protein: CASSLATGRPYEQYF.

The chain combines TRBV10-3 with TRBJ2-7; 8 bases fit TRBD1. Germline V gene data show CDR1 as ENHRY and CDR2 as SYGVKD. The V and J ends lost 5 bases and 3 bases, in that order; junction bases with no gene match: 3. This CDR3 is built from 13 residues. The CDR3 nucleotides are TGTGCCATCAGTTCAGGGGGCCGCTACGAGCAGTACTTC. Amino acids: CAISSGGRYEQYF.

The rearrangement links TRBV27 to TRBJ1-5; D may be TRBD1 (6 bases). Germline assignment: CDR1 MNHEY and CDR2 SMNVEV (reference sequence). The CDR3 extends over 14 amino acids. The V end lost 6 bases, the J end lost 3 bases, and 12 bases lay between the germline ends. In nucleotides, the CDR3 is TGTGCCAGCAGCCTCACAGGGTACAATCAGCCCCAGCATTTT. This sequence encodes CASSLTGYNQPQHF.

CDR3 DNA: TGTGCCAGCAGTTTTTCTAGCGGGAACGAGCAGTACTTC. It encodes CASSFSSGNEQYF. The rearrangement links TRBV27 to TRBJ2-7, with 9 positions matching TRBD2. With 3 bases clipped from V and 5 bases from J, the junction kept 2 bases outside the gene matches. This CDR3 region has 13 residues. Germline CDR1 and CDR2: MNHEY and SMNVEV (reference sequence).

The chain links TRBV7-9 to TRBJ2-1; TRBD1 agrees at 8 bases. Trimming took 4 bases from V and 3 from J; bases not matched to a gene: 8. This CDR3 is built from 16 residues. CDR1 is SEHNR and CDR2 is FQNEAQ in the germline V gene (reference sequence). The CDR3 is CASSYRDRMIYNEQFF. CDR3 bases: TGTGCCAGCAGCTACCGGGACAGGATGATCTACAATGAGCAGTTCTTC.

The chain has TRBV9 and TRBJ1-4, with 8 bases fitting TRBD1. J gave up 4 bases and V 5 bases, and 7 bases lay outside the gene matches. CDR3 length equals 15 residues. From germline, CDR1 is SGDLS and CDR2 YYNGEE. The CDR3 sequence is CASSQYRGINEKLFF. CDR3 coding DNA: TGTGCCAGCAGTCAATACAGGGGGATTAATGAAAAACTGTTTTTT.

The rearrangement links TRBV6-5 to TRBJ2-7; tentatively, D is TRBD2 (5 bases). This CDR3 has 13 residues. Trimming shortened V by 1 base and J by 6 bases, and 10 bases separated the two germline ends. Looked up from germline, CDR1 is MNHEY and CDR2 is SVGAGI. CDR3 bases: TGTGCCAGCAGTTACTTTTACGAGGGCGAGCAGTACTTC. Amino acid sequence: CASSYFYEGEQYF.

The chain is built from TRBV7-9 and TRBJ2-7; tentatively, D is TRBD1 (6 bases). This CDR3 spans 14 amino acids. V shed 3 bases and J shed 7 bases, with 16 bases lying between them. Germline V gene data show CDR1 as SEHNR and CDR2 as FQNEAQ (reference sequence). The CDR3 nucleotides are TGTGCCAGCAGCTTGGCCGGACAGACGGGGGAGCAGTACTTC. The encoded protein is CASSLAGQTGEQYF.

J is TRBJ1-1 and V is TRBV27; TRBD1 is a possible D gene (5 bases). V was clipped by 3 bases and J by 1 base, with 12 bases between them. There are 15 residues in the CDR3. Per germline, CDR1 MNHEY and CDR2 SMNVEV (reference sequence). In DNA, the CDR3 is TGTGCCAGCAGTTTCTCGACAGCTGGGAACACTGAAGCTTTCTTT. Amino acid sequence: CASSFSTAGNTEAFF.

The chain has TRBV11-3 and TRBJ1-2; the D gene is possibly TRBD1 (5 bases). There are 13 residues in the CDR3. Germline lookup yields CDR1 SGHNT and CDR2 YENEEA. Trimming took 0 bases from V and 8 from J, leaving 10 bases between them. The CDR3 sequence is CASSLEGLGGYTF. CDR3 sequence (DNA): TGTGCCAGCAGCTTAGAGGGACTAGGGGGCTACACCTTC.

The V and J genes are TRBV9 and TRBJ2-7, with 9 bases fitting TRBD2. The CDR3 has 15 residues. Germline-derived CDR1 and CDR2 are SGDLS and YYNGEE. V lost 2 bases, J lost 1 base, and 4 bases stayed unmatched. The CDR3 reads CASSVSGSPSYEQYF. CDR3 nucleotides: TGTGCCAGCAGCGTTAGCGGGAGTCCATCCTACGAGCAGTACTTC.

The CDR3 sequence is CASSESGGYGYTF. For the CDR3, the DNA is TGTGCCAGCAGTGAATCAGGGGGCTATGGCTACACCTTC. The chain carries TRBV25-1 and TRBJ1-2; TRBD1 matches at 7 bases. V dropped 1 base and J dropped 4; count of bases not matched to a gene: 0. This CDR3 is 13 amino acids long. CDR1 MGHDK and CDR2 SYGVNS come from the germline V gene.

This rearrangement joins TRBV6-5 to TRBJ1-1, with a weak D call TRBD1 (5 bases). Trimming pared 1 base from V and 1 base from J, leaving 10 bases between. CDR1 MNHEY and CDR2 SVGAGI come from the germline V gene. This CDR3 comprises 15 residues. CDR3 protein: CASSYWGGGNTEAFF. The CDR3 coding sequence is TGTGCCAGCAGTTACTGGGGCGGGGGGAACACTGAAGCTTTCTTT.

The chain uses TRBV9 and TRBJ2-2; TRBD2 is a possible D gene (7 bases). Per the germline V gene, CDR1 is SGDLS and CDR2 is YYNGEE. The CDR3 runs to 14 residues. Deletions cut 3 bases from V and 6 bases from J, with 12 bases between. The CDR3 DNA sequence: TGTGCCAGCAGCGCTTGGGGGGGGCCCGGGGAGCTGTTTTTT. Its translation is CASSAWGGPGELFF.

The chain uses TRBV7-2 and TRBJ2-3; D is undetermined. The germline CDR1 and CDR2 sequences are SGHTA and FQGNSA. The V gene lost 4 bases and the J gene lost 3 bases, with 5 bases spanning the gap. The CDR3 runs to 12 residues. The CDR3 is CASSSTTDTQYF. For the CDR3, the DNA is TGTGCCAGCAGCTCCACTACAGATACGCAGTATTTT.

This chain joins TRBV7-6 and TRBJ2-2; 7 nucleotides agree with TRBD1. The germline V gene encodes CDR1 SGHVS and CDR2 FNYEAQ. This CDR3 has 14 amino acids. The V and J ends lost 7 bases and 4 bases, in that order; junction bases with no gene match: 6. This CDR3 reads CASTLGQATGELFF. CDR3 in DNA: TGTGCCAGCACCCTAGGACAGGCCACCGGGGAGCTGTTTTTT.

This chain links TRBV27 with TRBJ2-7; tentative D call: TRBD1 (7 bases). Trimming took 3 bases from V and 6 from J, leaving 15 bases between them. The CDR3 contains 14 residues. The germline gives CDR1 MNHEY, CDR2 SMNVEV (reference sequence). CDR3 nucleotides: TGTGCCAGCAGTTTTGTCTCAGGGGGGACCGAGCAGTACTTC. This encodes CASSFVSGGTEQYF.

The rearrangement uses TRBV5-1 and TRBJ1-1, with D unresolved. This CDR3 is 11 amino acids long. Trimming took 0 bases from V and 8 from J, leaving 5 bases between them. Germline V gene data show CDR1 as SGHRS and CDR2 as YFSETQ. The CDR3 DNA sequence: TGCGCCAGCAGCTTGGGTAGAGAAGCTTTCTTT. Translation gives CASSLGREAFF.

The chain employs TRBV27 and TRBJ2-3; 7 nucleotides line up with TRBD1. V was clipped by 4 bases and J by 3 bases; unmatched bases: 7. Per germline, CDR1 MNHEY and CDR2 SMNVEV (reference sequence). The length of the CDR3 is 15 residues. CDR3 loop: CASSSEGARTDTQYF. CDR3 coding DNA: TGTGCCAGCAGTTCCGAGGGGGCAAGAACAGATACGCAGTATTTT.

This chain joins TRBV4-1 and TRBJ1-1, with 8 bases matching TRBD1. This CDR3 spans 14 amino acids. CDR1 and CDR2 (germline): MGHRA, YSYEKL. V lost 3 bases, J lost 4 bases, and 4 bases stayed unmatched. The CDR3 is CASSHRGLGTEAFF. The CDR3 DNA is TGCGCCAGCAGCCACAGGGGGCTTGGCACTGAAGCTTTCTTT.

This clone was seen more than once but under ten times. The chain employs TRBV28 and TRBJ1-1; 7 bases fit TRBD1. Germline V gives CDR1 MDHEN, CDR2 SYDVKM. This CDR3 is 14 amino acids long. V trimming: 0 bases; J trimming: 5 bases; junction bases outside the gene matches: 3. CDR3 amino acids: CASSLWDRMTEAFF. CDR3 DNA sequence: TGTGCCAGCAGTTTATGGGACAGGATGACTGAAGCTTTCTTT.

The rearrangement uses TRBV6-5 and TRBJ1-4; D is unclear. The germline V gene has CDR1 MNHEY and CDR2 SVGAGI. This CDR3 contains 13 residues. V lost 7 bases, J lost 6 bases, and 12 bases lay in between. The CDR3 loop reads CASKGGYHEKLFF. The CDR3 region has the DNA TGTGCCAGCAAGGGCGGGTATCATGAAAAACTGTTTTTT.

J is TRBJ1-2 and V is TRBV19, with D perhaps matching TRBD1 (5 bases). The CDR3 length is 13 residues. The V gene's germline CDR1 is LNHDA and CDR2 SQIVND (reference sequence). Trimming removed 7 bases at V and 5 bases at J, with 14 bases between. This chain's CDR3 is CASTIPGWYGYTF. CDR3 bases: TGTGCCAGTACCATCCCAGGGTGGTATGGCTACACCTTC. Based on the CDR3 plus reference TRBV19 and TRBJ1-2, the full variable domain is DGGITQSPKYLFRKEGQNVTLSCEQNLNHDAMYWYRQDPGQGLRLIYYSQIVNDFQKGDIAEGYSVSREKKESFPLTVTSAQKNPTAFYLCASTIPGWYGYTFGSGTRLTVV.

This clone was counted between two and nine times. The chain employs TRBV2 and TRBJ1-1; TRBD1 matches at 8 bases. Germline V gene lookup returns CDR1 SNHLY and CDR2 FYNNEI. Losses at the gene ends were 4 bases for V and 1 base for J; bases not matched to a gene: 2. The CDR3 extends over 14 amino acids. The CDR3 loop is CASSGQGANTEAFF. The CDR3 coding sequence is TGTGCCAGCAGTGGGCAGGGGGCGAACACTGAAGCTTTCTTT.

J is TRBJ2-6 and V is TRBV15, with 14 bases lining up with TRBD2. Germline-derived CDR1 and CDR2 are LNHNV and YYDKDF (reference sequence). Unmatched junction bases numbered 6, after V lost 6 bases and J lost 2 bases. This CDR3 is built from 18 residues. The CDR3 region is CATRKRLAGGPGANVLTF. The CDR3 DNA follows: TGTGCCACCAGAAAACGACTAGCGGGAGGGCCTGGGGCCAACGTCCTGACTTTC.

CDR3 loop: CASTAQVSPAEQYF. The CDR3, as DNA: TGTGCCAGCACGGCCCAGGTCTCCCCCGCCGAGCAGTACTTC. The chain combines TRBV21-1 with TRBJ2-7; TRBD1 is the table's D call and was not checked against the DNA. TRBV21-1 is given as a pseudogene. This CDR3 region has 14 residues.

This clone occurred once. The V call is TRBV6-1, the J call TRBJ1-1, with TRBD1 as a possible D gene (6 bases). Trimming removed 8 bases at V and 2 bases at J, with 12 bases between. This CDR3 is 13 amino acids long. Germline CDR1 reads MNHNS; CDR2 reads SASEGT. This CDR3 reads CASGHRDNTEAFF. In DNA, the CDR3 is TGTGCCAGCGGCCACAGGGACAACACTGAAGCTTTCTTT.